The rows below give T cell receptor beta chains drawn from one sample of a study of Ad26.COV2.S vaccination and SARS-CoV-2 variants. Here immunoSEQ multiplex PCR was the method, and the copy in TCRdb shows in-frame clones only, minus some. There are 350,000 to 450,000 clones in the sample; about nine tenths occur only once, and around 1.8% lies in the top ten. This specimen consisted of peripheral blood, obtained in a trial of Ad26.COV2.S vaccine versus placebo. The receptor set was obtained from a person aged 18-65 years who received the Ad26.COV2.S COVID-19 vaccine or a placebo. Each CDR3 is given with its conserved first and last residue. D genes are given only for firm matches. The size entry is marked missing in some rows and otherwise reads once, few, many or a size class.

.	.	TRBV11-2	TRBJ1-5	TGTGCCAGCAGCTTAAACGACAACCCCCAGCATTTT	CASSLNDNPQHF
.	.	TRBV5-4	TRBJ2-3	TGTGCCAGCAGCTTGGACAGGGTGAAAACAGATACGCAGTATTTT	CASSLDRVKTDTQYF
.	TRBD1	TRBV5-4	TRBJ2-7	TGTGCCAGCAGCTTGGCCTTGGGGACAGGGACCTACGAGCAGTACTTC	CASSLALGTGTYEQYF
.	.	TRBV10-3	TRBJ1-2	TGTGCCATCAGTGAGTCTAGTTATCGAATTTTTAACTATGGCTACACCTTC	CAISESSYRIFNYGYTF
.	TRBD2	TRBV6-6	TRBJ2-7	TGTGCCAGCACCGTAGCGGGGGCCTACGAGCAGTACTTC	CASTVAGAYEQYF
.	.	TRBV19	TRBJ1-2	TGTGCCAGTAGTATACGCGGAAACTATGGCTACACCTTC	CASSIRGNYGYTF
.	TRBD1	TRBV4-1	TRBJ1-2	TGCGCCAGCAGCCACGTGACAGGGGGCGCGAACTATGGCTACACCTTC	CASSHVTGGANYGYTF
once	.	TRBV7-9	TRBJ2-5	TGTGCCAGCAGCGGAGGTGGGATCCCTGAGACCCAGTACTTC	CASSGGGIPETQYF
.	.	TRBV6-2/TRBV6-3	TRBJ2-3	TGTGCCAGCAGTACGGGAGATACGCAGTATTTT	CASSTGDTQYF
.	TRBD1	TRBV7-4	TRBJ2-5	TGTGCCAGCAGCTTCTGGGACAGGGTCAGAACGGATTCGCGCCAAGAGACCCAGTACTTC	CASSFWDRVRTDSRQETQYF
.	.	TRBV6-6	TRBJ1-5	TGTGCCAGCAGAGCCGGACAGTCGGGCAATCAGCCCCAGCATTTT	CASRAGQSGNQPQHF
.	.	TRBV6-2/TRBV6-3	TRBJ1-5	TGTGCCAGCAGTTACGGGGGATGGGACAATCAGCCCCAGCATTTT	CASSYGGWDNQPQHF
.	TRBD2	TRBV5-4	TRBJ2-1	TGTGCCAGCAGCTTGGTACTAGCGGGGGGTTTTAATGAGCAGTTCTTC	CASSLVLAGGFNEQFF
.	.	TRBV4-3	TRBJ2-1	TGCGCCAGCAGCCAAGGCTGGATCCCCCACAGAGCACGGTTCTTC	CASSQGWIPHRARFF
.	.	TRBV27	TRBJ1-2	TGTGCCAGCAGTTTGGCAGGTACCTATGGCTACACCTTC	CASSLAGTYGYTF
once	TRBD1	TRBV7-2	TRBJ2-1	TGTGCCAGCAGCTTAACCGGGACAGCGCACAATGAGCAGTTCTTC	CASSLTGTAHNEQFF
.	TRBD2	TRBV3-1/TRBV3-2	TRBJ2-7	TGTGCCAGCAGCCAAAATAGCGGGGGGGCCTACGAGCAGTACTTC	CASSQNSGGAYEQYF
.	.	TRBV9	TRBJ1-1	TGTGCCAGCAGCGGAGAGAACACTGAAGCTTTCTTT	CASSGENTEAFF
.	.	TRBV9	TRBJ2-6	TGTGCCAGCAGCGCCCAACCATCGCACAGGGTCGGGGCCAACGTCCTGACTTTC	CASSAQPSHRVGANVLTF
.	TRBD2	TRBV7-2	TRBJ2-5	TGTGCCAGCAGCTCACTGGCTAGCGGGGGCCTGTACCAAGAGACCCAGTACTTC	CASSSLASGGLYQETQYF
.	TRBD2	TRBV5-1	TRBJ2-1	TGCGCCAGCAGCTCCAGCGGGGGGTTCAATGAGCAGTTCTTC	CASSSSGGFNEQFF
.	TRBD2	TRBV27	TRBJ2-1	TGTGCCAGCAGTTTACTTAGCGGGGGGCCCAATGAGCAGTTCTTC	CASSLLSGGPNEQFF
.	TRBD2	TRBV20-1	TRBJ2-5	TGCAGTGCTAGTCCTAGCGGGGGCCACCAAGAGACCCAGTACTTC	CSASPSGGHQETQYF
.	TRBD2	TRBV3-1/TRBV3-2	TRBJ2-5	TGTGCCAGCAGCCAAGTTGCTAGCGGAGGCCAAGAGACCCAGTACTTC	CASSQVASGGQETQYF
.	.	TRBV2	TRBJ1-1	TGTGCCAGCAGTGAAGCACTGGGCATGAACACTGAAGCTTTCTTT	CASSEALGMNTEAFF
.	.	TRBV5-1	TRBJ1-6	TGCGCCAGCAGCTTGCCGGACACAAACTATAATTCACCCCTCCACTTT	CASSLPDTNYNSPLHF
once	.	TRBV7-2	TRBJ1-2	TGTGCCAGCAGCTTACACCGACAAGCGGACGGTGGCTATGGCTACACCTTC	CASSLHRQADGGYGYTF
once	.	TRBV5-1	TRBJ1-2	TGCGCCAGCAGCACTGCCGACTCAGGCTATGGCTACACCTTC	CASSTADSGYGYTF
.	.	TRBV11-2	TRBJ1-3	TGTGCCAGCAGCTCCCAGGGTCTTCGGGATGGAAACACCATATATTTT	CASSSQGLRDGNTIYF
.	TRBD1	TRBV28	TRBJ2-3	TGTGCCAGCAGTTCGAAACTCGGGACAGGGGCTACGCCGGATACGCAGTATTTT	CASSSKLGTGATPDTQYF
.	.	TRBV5-6	TRBJ1-2	TGTGCCAGCAGCCGATACAGGGCCGGGGTGGTCTATGGCTACACCTTC	CASSRYRAGVVYGYTF